The rows below give T cell receptor beta chains drawn from one sample of a study of blood T cell repertoires in COVID-19. Clones were read by immunoSEQ multiplex PCR, and TCRdb kept only the in-frame ones, dropping some. The top ten clones hold roughly 3.7% of a sample with over 200,000 clones, roughly 88% of them seen once. The sequenced sample was PBMCs or T cells enriched from blood (not recorded which). The receptors originated from a woman aged 25-40 years who had been exposed to COVID-19. Both conserved end residues are part of each CDR3. The D gene is left open where the match is weak. Clone size is shown for a subset of rows, as once, few, many or a class of expanded clone.

v_call,j_call,d_call,clone_size,cdr3_nt,cdr3_aa
TRBV27,TRBJ2-1,TRBD2,-,TGTGCCAGCAGTTTAGGGCTAGCGGGAGGAATTCATGAGCAGTTCTTC,CASSLGLAGGIHEQFF
TRBV30,TRBJ2-3,TRBD2,-,TGTGCCTGGAACCCTGGACTAGGCTACACAGATACGCAGTATTTT,CAWNPGLGYTDTQYF
TRBV5-1,TRBJ2-1,-,-,TGCGCCAGCAGCTCCGGGACTGGATACAATGAGCAGTTCTTC,CASSSGTGYNEQFF
TRBV18,TRBJ2-7,-,-,TGTGCCAGCTCACCAGCGGGTTACGAGCAGTACTTC,CASSPAGYEQYF
TRBV28,TRBJ1-1,-,-,TGTGCCAGCACCCTAGCGGGAGGGGCCAAAGCTTTCTTT,CASTLAGGAKAFF
TRBV5-4,TRBJ1-1,-,-,TGTGCCAGCAGCCCCCGGGGAGAATACACTGAAGCTTTCTTT,CASSPRGEYTEAFF
TRBV28,TRBJ2-7,TRBD2,-,TGTGCCAGCAGTTCAACTAGCGGAGGACGCTACGAGCAGTACTTC,CASSSTSGGRYEQYF
TRBV4-1,TRBJ1-2,TRBD1,-,TGCGCCAGCAGCCAAGTGGCCGGGACAGGGGATGGCTACACCTTC,CASSQVAGTGDGYTF
TRBV11-2,TRBJ1-6,TRBD1,once,TGTGCCAGCAGCTCGCTCGCGGGACAGGGGAGTAGACCCCTCCACTTT,CASSSLAGQGSRPLHF
TRBV29-1,TRBJ1-4,-,-,TGCAGCGTTGAAGATGGGTCAGGGCCTAATGAAAAACTGTTTTTT,CSVEDGSGPNEKLFF
TRBV2,TRBJ2-3,TRBD2,-,TGTGCCAGCATCGGTATCTTGACTAGCGGGAAGCGAAGCACAGATACGCAGTATTTT,CASIGILTSGKRSTDTQYF
TRBV5-4,TRBJ1-4,-,-,TGTGCCAGCAGCTTGGGCCCGTTGGGGGCAAATAATGAAAAACTGTTTTTT,CASSLGPLGANNEKLFF
TRBV28,TRBJ1-5,-,-,TGTGCCAGCAGTTTAGTCAGTAGCAATCAGCCCCAGCATTTT,CASSLVSSNQPQHF
TRBV7-9,TRBJ2-3,-,-,TGTGCCAGCAGCTTAGGTCAGACTACGGATACGCAGTATTTT,CASSLGQTTDTQYF
TRBV5-6,TRBJ2-2,TRBD2,few,TGTGCCAGCAGCTTGGAAGCGGGAAGGGGCACCGGGGAGCTGTTTTTT,CASSLEAGRGTGELFF
TRBV6-6,TRBJ2-7,TRBD2,-,TGTGCCAGCAGTTACGGTCGGGAGGCGGGCGAGCAGTACTTC,CASSYGREAGEQYF
TRBV3-1/TRBV3-2,TRBJ2-7,-,-,TGTGCCAGCAGCTTCCTCTACGAGCAGTACTTC,CASSFLYEQYF
TRBV7-9,TRBJ2-7,TRBD2,-,TGTGCCAGCAGCCGTGCACTAGCGAACTACGAGCAGTACTTC,CASSRALANYEQYF
TRBV19,TRBJ2-3,-,-,TGTGCCAGTAGTATCGGCGGGACAGATACGCAGTATTTT,CASSIGGTDTQYF
TRBV28,TRBJ2-7,TRBD2,-,TGTGCCAGCAGTTCTGGACTAGTCAGCGAGCAGTACTTC,CASSSGLVSEQYF
TRBV28,TRBJ1-4,-,once,TGTGCCAGCAGTCCGTGGACAGCAACTAATGAAAAACTGTTTTTT,CASSPWTATNEKLFF
TRBV7-3,TRBJ2-2,-,-,TGTGCCAGCAGCTTAGGACAGACGAACACCGGGGAGCTGTTTTTT,CASSLGQTNTGELFF
TRBV7-9,TRBJ1-2,TRBD1,-,TGTGCCAGCAGCGAACTACAGGGGGCGAGCGGTGGCTACACCTTC,CASSELQGASGGYTF
TRBV6-6,TRBJ1-1,-,-,TGTGCCAGCAGTTATCCCCCCGTAAACACTGAAGCTTTCTTT,CASSYPPVNTEAFF
TRBV5-1,TRBJ1-2,-,once,TGCGCCAGCAGCTTGTTCGACGGAGCTAACTATGGCTACACCTTC,CASSLFDGANYGYTF
TRBV7-9,TRBJ2-7,-,-,TGTGCCAGCAGCTTATTAGCACCCGACCGAGGTGAGCAGTACTTC,CASSLLAPDRGEQYF